The source of this T cell receptor beta chain is a study of blood T cell repertoires in COVID-19. J gave up 2 bases and V 4 bases, and 6 bases lay outside the gene matches. There are 16 residues in the CDR3. Germline V lookup: CDR1 SGHRS, CDR2 YFSETQ. TCRdb keeps only in-frame clones here, not all; method: immunoSEQ multiplex PCR. The table lists 150,000 or so clones, 70% to 85% of them singletons. The TCR was taken from an older woman with acute or convalescent COVID-19. Material for sequencing was peripheral blood. The chain recombines TRBV5-1 with TRBJ1-3; the match to TRBD1 covers 10 bases. The chain's CDR3 is CASSRDRGDTGNTIYF. The CDR3 DNA sequence: TGCGCCAGCAGCCGGGACAGGGGCGACACTGGAAACACCATATATTTT.